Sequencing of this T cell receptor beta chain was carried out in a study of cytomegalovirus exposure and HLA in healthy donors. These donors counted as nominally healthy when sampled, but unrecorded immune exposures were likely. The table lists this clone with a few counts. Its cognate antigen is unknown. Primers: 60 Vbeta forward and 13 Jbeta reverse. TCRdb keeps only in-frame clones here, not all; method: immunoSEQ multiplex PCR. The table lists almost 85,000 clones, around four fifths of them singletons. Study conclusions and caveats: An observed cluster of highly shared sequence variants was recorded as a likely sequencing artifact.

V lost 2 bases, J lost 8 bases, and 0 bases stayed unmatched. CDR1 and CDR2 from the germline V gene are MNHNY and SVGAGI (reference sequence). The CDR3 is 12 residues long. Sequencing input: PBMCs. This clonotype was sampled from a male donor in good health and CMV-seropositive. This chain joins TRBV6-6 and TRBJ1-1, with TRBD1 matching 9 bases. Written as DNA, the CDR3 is TGTGCCAGCAGTTACGGGACAGGGGAAGCTTTCTTT. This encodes CASSYGTGEAFF.